This T cell receptor (beta chain) was obtained from a study of T-cell memory formation after mild COVID-19. This clonotype was found many times. Its antigen is as yet unknown. From the 5' RACE reads, TCRdb called clonotypes with MiXCR, one entry per CDR3 protein. The repertoire holds 30,000 to 40,000 distinct CDR3 sequences, with approximately 10% as singletons. Study results and caveats: For contracting clones, CD4+ ones sat mainly in CM and EM, CD8+ in EMRA.

Material for sequencing was PBMCs or a T cell subset sorted from them (not recorded which). This clonotype was obtained from a man between 18 and 35 years old who had mild COVID-19 (a few samples of this study predate the infection). Cell type and time point are not known.

The CDR3 reads CASSRGEANTGELFF. The CDR3 DNA follows: TGTGCCAGCAGCCGGGGTGAGGCGAACACCGGGGAGCTGTTTTTT. This sequence joins TRBV3-1 and TRBJ2-2; D unresolved. The CDR3 covers 15 residues. Germline values: CDR1 LGHDT, CDR2 YNNKEL (reference sequence). Trimming removed 4 bases at V and 0 bases at J, with 9 bases between.